The 28 T cell receptor beta chains below come from one sample, sequenced in a study of blood T cell repertoires in COVID-19. Generated by immunoSEQ multiplex PCR, the TCRdb table keeps only in-frame clones and is missing some. Among some 150,000 clones listed, approximately 83% were seen once. Sequencing was carried out using PBMCs or T cells enriched from blood (not recorded which). These TCRs come from a man aged 50-60 years who had recovered from COVID-19.

The rearrangement links TRBV7-3 to TRBJ2-5, with 11 bases that match TRBD2. The CDR3 contains 15 residues. V was pared by 2 bases and J by 2 bases, with 1 base of the junction left unmatched. The germline V gene encodes CDR1 SGHTA and CDR2 FQGTGA. CDR3: CASSLLAGGQETQYF. The CDR3 DNA is TGTGCCAGCAGCTTACTAGCGGGGGGTCAAGAGACCCAGTACTTC.

J is TRBJ1-4 and V is TRBV19; D might be TRBD1 (6 bases). Germline assignment: CDR1 LNHDA and CDR2 SQIVND (reference sequence). V lost 8 bases and J 5 bases, leaving 21 bases between the germline ends. This CDR3 is 16 amino acids long. The CDR3 sequence: CASRPNTGLPNEKLFF. The CDR3 nucleotides are TGTGCCAGTCGACCCAACACAGGGCTCCCGAATGAAAAACTGTTTTTT. The full variable domain, with the rest looked up from reference TRBV19 and TRBJ1-4, is DGGITQSPKYLFRKEGQNVTLSCEQNLNHDAMYWYRQDPGQGLRLIYYSQIVNDFQKGDIAEGYSVSREKKESFPLTVTSAQKNPTAFYLCASRPNTGLPNEKLFFGSGTQLSVL.

The chain joins TRBV4-3 to TRBJ1-5; weak D call: TRBD1 (5 bases). The CDR3 consists of 15 residues. Germline V gene lookup returns CDR1 LGHNA and CDR2 YSLEER. The V and J ends lost 0 bases and 5 bases respectively, with 11 bases between them. Written as DNA, the CDR3 is TGCGCCAGCAGCCAAGAAGGCAGGGAGGATCAGCCCCAGCATTTT. The encoded protein is CASSQEGREDQPQHF.

The CDR3 region is CASRGAESSYEQYF. The CDR3 nucleotides read TGCGCCAGCAGGGGGGCAGAGAGCTCCTACGAGCAGTACTTC. This chain links TRBV5-1 with TRBJ2-7; D possibly corresponds to TRBD1 (6 bases). Trimming took 5 bases from V and 0 from J, leaving 12 bases between them. Germline lookup yields CDR1 SGHRS and CDR2 YFSETQ. This CDR3 has 14 residues.

The genes are TRBV19 and TRBJ1-2; 8 positions match TRBD1. There are 18 residues in the CDR3. CDR1 LNHDA and CDR2 SQIVND come from the germline V gene (reference sequence). V lost 0 bases and J lost 0; bases outside the gene matches: 9. CDR3 residues: CASSIDLPGGIPNYGYTF. The CDR3 DNA reads TGTGCCAGTAGTATAGATCTCCCAGGGGGCATCCCTAACTATGGCTACACCTTC.

The table lists this clone with a few counts. The chain joins TRBV10-3 to TRBJ2-7; the match to TRBD1 covers 11 bases. The V and J ends lost 10 bases and 5 bases, in that order; junction bases with no gene match: 10. Germline lookup yields CDR1 ENHRY and CDR2 SYGVKD. The CDR3 spans 14 residues. Here the CDR3 reads CASHRTGGFDEQYF. CDR3 nucleotide sequence: TGTGCCAGCCATCGGACAGGGGGCTTCGACGAGCAGTACTTC.

This rearrangement joins TRBV6-5 to TRBJ2-7; D not resolved. Germline V CDR1 and CDR2: MNHEY, SVGAGI. The CDR3 contains 11 residues. V dropped 7 bases and J dropped 1 base, with 5 bases sitting between them. The CDR3, as DNA: TGTGCCAGCACCGGGTCCTACGAGCAGTACTTC. Residues: CASTGSYEQYF.

The rearrangement links TRBV30 to TRBJ2-5, with TRBD2 identical over 11 bases. CDR1 GTSNPN and CDR2 SVGIG come from the germline V gene (reference sequence). The CDR3 totals 15 residues. Germline trimming cut 1 base from V and 5 bases from J; bases unmatched to any gene: 6. In DNA, the CDR3 is TGTGCCTGGAGTGGTCCTAGCGGGGGGTTGGAGACCCAGTACTTC. Translating it yields CAWSGPSGGLETQYF.

This rearrangement joins TRBV6-1 to TRBJ2-3; D gene unclear. Germline V CDR1 and CDR2: MNHNS, SASEGT. The CDR3 has 13 amino acids. Trimming took off 3 bases at V and 1 base at J, with 5 bases between the two ends. The DNA for the CDR3 is TGTGCCAGCAGTGACCGGGGCACAGATACGCAGTATTTT. Its translation: CASSDRGTDTQYF.

About this clone: Other DNA sequences in this sample translate to the same CDR3. V usage is TRBV11-2 and J usage is TRBJ2-7, with D unresolved. CDR1 and CDR2 (germline): SGHAT, FQNNGV. Trimming stripped 1 base from V and 7 bases from J, with 8 bases between. The CDR3 extends over 12 amino acids. In DNA form, the CDR3 reads TGTGCCAGCAGCTTAGGGGCCGGAGAGCAGTACTTC. Translating gives CASSLGAGEQYF.

This rearrangement joins TRBV7-3 to TRBJ2-1; 13 bases line up with TRBD2. This CDR3 region has 15 residues. The V and J ends lost 5 bases and 6 bases, in that order; junction bases with no gene match: 4. Germline V CDR1 and CDR2: SGHTA, FQGTGA. The DNA for the CDR3 is TGTGCCAGCAGCGAGACTAGCGGGGGGTTCAATGAGCAGTTCTTC. Its translation: CASSETSGGFNEQFF.

The J gene is TRBJ2-3, the V gene TRBV7-2; 7 bases are a match to TRBD2. This CDR3 is 17 amino acids long. V trimming: 2 bases; J trimming: 0 bases; junction bases outside the gene matches: 8. In germline, CDR1 is SGHTA, CDR2 FQGNSA. CDR3 sequence (DNA): TGTGCCAGCAGCTTATTCGGCGGGGGATCTAGCACAGATACGCAGTATTTT. It is translated as CASSLFGGGSSTDTQYF.

This clone was found once. The chain employs TRBV7-9 and TRBJ1-2; D remains ambiguous. V was pared by 4 bases and J by 4 bases, with 10 bases between. CDR1 is SEHNR, CDR2 FQNEAQ, per germline (reference sequence). The length of the CDR3 is 13 residues. CDR3 residues: CASSSEKFYGYTF. In nucleotides, the CDR3 is TGTGCCAGCAGCTCCGAGAAGTTCTATGGCTACACCTTC. The full variable domain, its missing parts supplied by reference TRBV7-9 and TRBJ1-2, is DTGVSQNPRHKITKRGQNVTFRCDPISEHNRLYWYRQTLGQGPEFLTYFQNEAQLEKSRLLSDRFSAERPKGSFSTLEIQRTEQGDSAMYLCASSSEKFYGYTFGSGTRLTVV.

This clone was found once. V and J are TRBV10-2 and TRBJ2-7; D is unclear. This CDR3 region has 13 residues. With 4 bases removed from V and 0 bases from J, the gap between germline ends came to 7 bases. The V gene's germline CDR1 is WSHSY and CDR2 SAAADI. CDR3 nucleotide sequence: TGCGCCAGCAGTGTGCTTAGCTCCTACGAGCAGTACTTC. Translated: CASSVLSSYEQYF.

The rearrangement uses TRBV9 and TRBJ2-3; D is perhaps TRBD2 (6 bases). Trimming stripped 4 bases from V and 0 bases from J, with 15 bases between. CDR3 length: 16 residues. Per germline, CDR1 SGDLS and CDR2 YYNGEE. The chain's CDR3 is CASSLEGAASTDTQYF. In nucleotides, the CDR3 is TGTGCCAGCAGCCTGGAGGGTGCGGCCAGCACAGATACGCAGTATTTT.

This chain links TRBV19 with TRBJ2-7; perhaps TRBD1 as D (5 bases). The ends were cut back, 3 bases at V and 6 bases at J, with 9 bases in the middle. This CDR3 is built from 12 residues. Looked up from germline, CDR1 is LNHDA and CDR2 is SQIVND (reference sequence). DNA of the CDR3: TGTGCCAGTAGTATTCTGGGGCGCGAGCAGTACTTC. Its protein product is CASSILGREQYF.

This chain links TRBV5-5 with TRBJ1-3; no firm D call. The CDR3 spans 16 residues. V was cut by 1 base and J by 0 bases, with 11 bases left in between. Germline lookup yields CDR1 SGHKS and CDR2 YYEKEE (reference sequence). In nucleotides, the CDR3 is TGTGCCAGCAGCTTGCGACGGGATAGCTCTGGAAACACCATATATTTT. Its translation is CASSLRRDSSGNTIYF.

With respect to this clone: This sample also contains other DNA sequences that code for the same CDR3. This chain uses TRBV7-6 with TRBJ1-4; TRBD1 might be the D (5 bases). V lost 1 base to trimming and J lost 5 bases, with 8 bases between them. There are 14 residues in the CDR3. Germline-derived CDR1 and CDR2 are SGHVS and FNYEAQ. CDR3 residues: CASSLGQGNEKLFF. The DNA of the CDR3 is TGTGCCAGCAGCTTAGGTCAGGGAAATGAAAAACTGTTTTTT.

The chain employs TRBV11-2 and TRBJ2-1; 9 bases match TRBD1. Germline V gene lookup returns CDR1 SGHAT and CDR2 FQNNGV. CDR3 size: 14 residues. Trimming took 3 bases from V and 5 from J; bases not matched to a gene: 2. This CDR3 is CASSFRDRDNEQFF. CDR3 sequence (DNA): TGTGCCAGCAGCTTCCGGGACAGGGACAATGAGCAGTTCTTC.

The chain has TRBV11-2 and TRBJ2-2, with TRBD2 identical over 7 bases. This CDR3 has 19 amino acids. From germline, CDR1 is SGHAT and CDR2 FQNNGV. V shed 1 base and J 4 bases; nucleotides not matched to a gene: 15. The CDR3 DNA reads TGTGCCAGCAGCTTAGGATGGGGTTTGGTAGCGGGTCCCACCGGGGAGCTGTTTTTT. Its translation: CASSLGWGLVAGPTGELFF.

V usage is TRBV5-1 and J usage is TRBJ1-1; TRBD1 agrees at 8 bases. The CDR3 spans 16 residues. Germline lookup yields CDR1 SGHRS and CDR2 YFSETQ. V gave up 4 bases and J gave up 0 bases; unmatched junction bases: 8. Here the CDR3 DNA reads TGCGCCAGCAGCCGGTCGGGACAGGCGATGAACACTGAAGCTTTCTTT. It is translated as CASSRSGQAMNTEAFF.

This sequence joins TRBV28 and TRBJ1-1, with 9 nucleotides matching TRBD1. Germline lookup yields CDR1 MDHEN and CDR2 SYDVKM. With 5 bases clipped from V and 7 bases from J, the junction kept 5 bases outside the gene matches. CDR3 length equals 13 residues. The CDR3 DNA follows: TGTGCCAGCAGTAGAGAGGACAGGGGTGAAGCTTTCTTT. Translating gives CASSREDRGEAFF.

V usage is TRBV19 and J usage is TRBJ1-1, with 8 bases fitting TRBD1. Germline V CDR1 and CDR2: LNHDA, SQIVND (reference sequence). CDR3 length: 16 amino acids. The V segment lost 6 bases and the J segment 5 bases; nucleotides outside the gene matches: 14. This chain's CDR3 is CASSLTGRGRRTEAFF. CDR3 coding DNA: TGTGCCAGTAGCTTGACCGGCAGGGGGCGAAGAACTGAAGCTTTCTTT.

The V and J genes are TRBV7-2 and TRBJ2-7; a weak D match, TRBD2 (5 bases). The V and J ends lost 1 base and 7 bases respectively, with 14 bases between them. Germline V CDR1 and CDR2: SGHTA, FQGNSA. The CDR3 is 14 amino acids. CDR3 bases: TGTGCCAGCAGCTTAGTATCAGAGGGTCGAGAGCAGTACTTC. Translated, it gives CASSLVSEGREQYF.

This chain links TRBV2 with TRBJ2-7; 8 bases line up with TRBD1. Germline CDR1 SNHLY, CDR2 FYNNEI. CDR3 size: 14 residues. V lost 8 bases and J lost 0; bases outside the gene matches: 6. In DNA form, the CDR3 reads TGTGCCAGCTTGGGACAGGCGAGCTCCTACGAGCAGTACTTC. Encoded protein: CASLGQASSYEQYF.

CDR3 nucleotides: TGTGCCAGCAGCTTAGTCGACTTAACCTACGAGCAGTACTTC. The encoded protein is CASSLVDLTYEQYF. The chain employs TRBV7-2 and TRBJ2-7; D is unresolved. Germline V CDR1 and CDR2: SGHTA, FQGNSA. This CDR3 contains 14 residues. V lost 1 base, J lost 2 bases, and 9 bases lay in between.

The chain recombines TRBV27 with TRBJ2-7, with 7 bases fitting TRBD1. This CDR3 has 14 residues. With 3 bases clipped from V and 6 bases from J, the junction kept 8 bases outside the gene matches. From germline, CDR1 is MNHEY and CDR2 SMNVEV (reference sequence). In DNA form, the CDR3 reads TGTGCCAGCAGTTTCGGGACAGCGAAGGGCGAGCAGTACTTC. Its translation is CASSFGTAKGEQYF.

The chain couples TRBV27 to TRBJ1-5; tentative D call: TRBD1 (5 bases). Germline loops: CDR1 MNHEY, CDR2 SMNVEV (reference sequence). This CDR3 spans 17 amino acids. Trimming stripped 5 bases from V and 6 bases from J, with 23 bases between. CDR3 sequence (DNA): TGTGCCAGCAGTCAAGGGTGGGGTGGGGGAGGCGGTCAGCCCCAGCATTTT. It specifies CASSQGWGGGGGQPQHF.